This TCR beta chain came from a study of naive and memory T cell subsets. Germline lookup yields CDR1 SGHTA and CDR2 FQGNSA. There are 13 residues in the CDR3. V was trimmed by 5 bases and J by 3 bases, leaving 11 bases between them. Study-level findings and limits: Over 85% of naive TCR sequences appeared only once, unlike memory subsets. Expression changes during T cell differentiation may affect RNA-based TCR counts.

The beta constant-region primer was an equimolar mix of two oligonucleotides covering TRBC1 and TRBC2. Ligation attached a single-stranded oligonucleotide with a 12-nucleotide UMI and the SP2 primer to the cDNA 3' end. Ligated cDNA was amplified by four rounds of PCR with nested alpha and beta constant-region primers and SP2. Using its own MiXCR run on the UMI-ligation and nested PCR reads, TCRdb lists one record per CDR3 protein. This table holds around 160,000 distinct CDR3 sequences, 17% found once. As for this clonotype: Its specificity is unknown.

This rearrangement joins TRBV7-2 to TRBJ2-7, with TRBD2 as a possible D gene (6 bases). Sequenced sample: naive CD4+ T cells from blood. This sequence was found in a human donor in good health. The CDR3 spells CASSRSGDYEQYF. The CDR3 DNA reads as TGTGCCAGCAGCCGGTCGGGGGACTACGAGCAGTACTTC.